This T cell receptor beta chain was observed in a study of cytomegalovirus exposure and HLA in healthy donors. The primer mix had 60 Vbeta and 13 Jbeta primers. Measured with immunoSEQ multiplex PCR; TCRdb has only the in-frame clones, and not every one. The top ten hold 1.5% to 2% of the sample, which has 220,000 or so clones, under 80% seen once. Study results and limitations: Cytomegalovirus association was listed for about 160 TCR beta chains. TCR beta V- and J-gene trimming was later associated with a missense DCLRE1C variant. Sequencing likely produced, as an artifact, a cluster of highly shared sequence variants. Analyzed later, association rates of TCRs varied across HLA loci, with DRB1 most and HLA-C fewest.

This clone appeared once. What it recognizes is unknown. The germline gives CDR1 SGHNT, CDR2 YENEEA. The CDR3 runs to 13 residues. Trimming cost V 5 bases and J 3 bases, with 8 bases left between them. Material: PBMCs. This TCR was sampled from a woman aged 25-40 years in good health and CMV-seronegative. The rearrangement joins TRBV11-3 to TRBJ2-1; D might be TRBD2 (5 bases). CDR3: CASSHGLYNEQFF. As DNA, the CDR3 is TGTGCCAGCAGCCACGGACTCTACAATGAGCAGTTCTTC.